This TCR beta chain was recovered during a study of cytomegalovirus exposure and HLA in healthy donors. In the PCR, 60 Vbeta and 13 Jbeta primers were used. TCRdb's table, derived via immunoSEQ multiplex PCR, lists solely in-frame clones and lacks some. The sample shows 110,000 or so clones, around 70% of them seen only once. The receptor was derived from a woman aged 40 to 49 in good health and CMV-seropositive. Sequenced sample: PBMCs.

DNA of the CDR3: TGTGCCAGCACCCCATCCGGACAGTCAGATACGCAGTATTTT. This translates into CASTPSGQSDTQYF. The chain couples TRBV6-1 to TRBJ2-3; tentative D call: TRBD1 (6 bases). Per the germline V gene, CDR1 is MNHNS and CDR2 is SASEGT. V lost 7 bases, J lost 4 bases, and 15 bases lay in between. The CDR3 runs 14 residues.